This TCR beta chain was profiled in a study of T-cell reconstitution after alpha-beta-depleted transplantation in children. Germline CDR1 reads LGHDT; CDR2 reads YNNKEL (reference sequence). The CDR3 is 15 residues long. V was shortened by 4 bases and J by 6 bases, with 19 bases between the two germline ends. In its sample, this clonotype was seen once. Unique molecular identifiers were used in preparing the TCRbeta library. TCRdb reprocessed the PCR reads via MiXCR and lists one record per CDR3 protein. The sample has about 500,000 distinct CDR3 sequences; approximately 30% are singletons. This sequence was found in a human donor who donated a stem cell graft to a child with aplastic anemia. This specimen consisted of PBMCs from the stem cell graft donor, obtained from the stem cell graft. The gene calls are TRBV3-1 and TRBJ2-7, with D perhaps matching TRBD2 (6 bases). The CDR3 spells CASSPSGTWEREQYF. CDR3 nucleotide sequence: TGTGCCAGCAGCCCGTCCGGGACTTGGGAACGCGAGCAGTACTTC.